These 9 T cell receptor beta chains share one sample of origin, sequenced in a study of T-cell reconstitution after alpha-beta-depleted transplantation in children. Unique molecular identifiers were used to barcode this TCRbeta library. TCRdb reanalysed the PCR reads using MiXCR and keeps one entry per CDR3 protein. In the table there are 300,000 or so distinct CDR3 sequences, 9.9% of which are singletons. The sequencing here drew on PBMCs from the stem cell graft donor, taken from the stem cell graft. The origin of the receptors is a human donor who donated a stem cell graft to a child with SCID.

This clonotype came up many times. The chain links TRBV12-3 or TRBV12-4 to TRBJ2-7, with D possibly matching TRBD1 (6 bases). The CDR3 is made up of 14 amino acids. V lost 7 bases to trimming and J lost 3 bases, with 16 bases between them. The CDR3 region has the DNA TGTGCCAGCACCTCACGGGACACTATCTACGAGCAGTACTTC. Translated, it gives CASTSRDTIYEQYF.

This clonotype was counted between two and nine times. J is TRBJ2-2 and V is TRBV7-6; TRBD1 aligns across 9 bases. The CDR3 spans 15 residues. With V trimmed by 5 bases and J by 4 bases, 5 bases remained unmatched. Germline V lookup: CDR1 SGHVS, CDR2 FNYEAQ. Here the CDR3 DNA reads TGTGCCAGCAGCAAGGGACAGGGTCCCACCGGGGAGCTGTTTTTT. Its translation is CASSKGQGPTGELFF.

This clonotype occurred a few times. The V and J genes are TRBV29-1 and TRBJ2-7, with D perhaps assigned TRBD1 or TRBD2 (5 bases each). The V gene's germline CDR1 is SQVTM and CDR2 ANQGSEA. CDR3 length: 15 residues. With 7 bases removed from V and 4 bases from J, the gap between germline ends came to 23 bases. The CDR3 DNA reads TGCAGCGCCGAGGGGTGGGGCGCCCTCGGGTACGAGCAGTACTTC. The encoded protein is CSAEGWGALGYEQYF.

This clonotype occurred many times. The genes are TRBV10-2 and TRBJ1-5; the D is unclear. V gave up 3 bases and J gave up 0 bases, with 6 bases separating them. Germline CDR1 is WSHSY and CDR2 is SAAADI. The CDR3 covers 14 residues. Here the CDR3 DNA reads TGCGCCAGCAGTGACCTATATAGCAATCAGCCCCAGCATTTT. This translates into CASSDLYSNQPQHF.

The J gene is TRBJ1-5, the V gene TRBV9; possibly TRBD1 for D (6 bases). V lost 3 bases and J 6 bases, leaving 10 bases between the germline ends. Germline assignment: CDR1 SGDLS and CDR2 YYNGEE. The CDR3 extends over 13 amino acids. The CDR3 coding sequence is TGTGCCAGCAGCGGAACAGGGAGTCAGCCCCAGCATTTT. This encodes CASSGTGSQPQHF.

On this clonotype: One end of the junction varies from germline; a read error may be responsible. The chain has TRBV5-8 and TRBJ2-3, with 7 nucleotides matching TRBD1. The CDR3 runs to 16 residues. Looked up from germline, CDR1 is SGHTS and CDR2 is YDEGEE. CDR3 in amino acids: CAISVYRGPSTDTQYF. CDR3 DNA sequence: TGTGCCATCAGCGTATACAGGGGCCCTAGCACAGATACGCAGTATTTT.

This clonotype appeared a few times. The chain carries TRBV20-1 and TRBJ2-7; D might be TRBD2 (5 bases). Germline lookup yields CDR1 DFQATT and CDR2 SNEGSKA (reference sequence). Trimming cost V 6 bases and J 7 bases, with 19 bases left between them. The CDR3 runs 13 residues. The CDR3 reads CSAERPLPGEQYF. As DNA, the CDR3 is TGCAGTGCAGAAAGACCCCTGCCGGGGGAGCAGTACTTC.

This clonotype appeared many times. This rearrangement joins TRBV12-3 or TRBV12-4 to TRBJ2-7, with D perhaps TRBD2 (5 bases). CDR3 size: 12 residues. V lost 2 bases and J lost 7, with 9 bases in between. CDR3 in amino acids: CASSLTSGEQYF. CDR3 nucleotide sequence: TGTGCCAGCAGTTTAACCTCGGGGGAGCAGTACTTC.

This clonotype was counted between two and nine times. The J gene is TRBJ2-7, the V gene TRBV18, with 12 bases identical to TRBD1. The trim removed 4 bases at V and 4 bases at J, leaving 8 bases unmatched. CDR3 length equals 16 residues. Per germline, CDR1 KGHSH and CDR2 LQKENI. The DNA for the CDR3 is TGTGCCAGCTCACTTGGGACAGGGGGCACACTATACGAGCAGTACTTC. The encoded protein is CASSLGTGGTLYEQYF.